A selection of T cell receptor beta chains follows, all from one sample in a study of blood T cell repertoires in COVID-19. Method: immunoSEQ multiplex PCR; TCRdb's copy keeps in-frame clones and lacks some. The data contain hundreds of thousands of clones, around 92% of them singletons. Sequenced input: PBMCs or T cells enriched from blood (not recorded which). These receptors all stem from a woman in her twenties or thirties with acute COVID-19. Each CDR3 is given with its conserved first and last residue. Fields, in order: CDR3 DNA, CDR3 protein, CDR3 length, clone size, D gene, V gene, J gene. The D gene is left open where the match is weak. The size of a clone is reported for some rows only, either as once, few or many, or as a class for expanded clones.

CDR3 DNA: TGTGCCAGTAGTATAGCCCGCACAGGGGACAATTCACCCCTCCACTTT
CDR3 protein: CASSIARTGDNSPLHF
CDR3 length: 16
clone size: NA
D gene: TRBD1
V gene: TRBV19
J gene: TRBJ1-6

CDR3 DNA: TGTGCCAGCAGCTTAGCAGGGGGTATGAACACTGAAGCTTTCTTT
CDR3 protein: CASSLAGGMNTEAFF
CDR3 length: 15
clone size: once
D gene: NA
V gene: TRBV7-9
J gene: TRBJ1-1

CDR3 DNA: TGTGCCAGCAGTGCCCCCTTCACGACAGGGAGAAACTATGGCTACACCTTC
CDR3 protein: CASSAPFTTGRNYGYTF
CDR3 length: 17
clone size: NA
D gene: TRBD1
V gene: TRBV2
J gene: TRBJ1-2

CDR3 DNA: TGCGCCAGCAGCCAAGATGGAGGGGGCTACTATGGCTACACCTTC
CDR3 protein: CASSQDGGGYYGYTF
CDR3 length: 15
clone size: NA
D gene: TRBD1
V gene: TRBV4-1
J gene: TRBJ1-2

CDR3 DNA: TGTGCCAGCAGTTGGGGGCGGAAGGGGCTTTACAATTCACCCCTCCACTTT
CDR3 protein: CASSWGRKGLYNSPLHF
CDR3 length: 17
clone size: NA
D gene: NA
V gene: TRBV28
J gene: TRBJ1-6

CDR3 DNA: TGTGCCAGTAGTACTCATAGACAAGGACACTACGAGCAGTACTTC
CDR3 protein: CASSTHRQGHYEQYF
CDR3 length: 15
clone size: once
D gene: NA
V gene: TRBV19
J gene: TRBJ2-7

CDR3 DNA: TGTGCCAGCAGCAGAATGAACGGGATTACTGAAGCTTTCTTT
CDR3 protein: CASSRMNGITEAFF
CDR3 length: 14
clone size: NA
D gene: NA
V gene: TRBV7-8
J gene: TRBJ1-1

CDR3 DNA: TGTGCCAGCTCACCCGCGACTGAAGAGACCCAGTACTTC
CDR3 protein: CASSPATEETQYF
CDR3 length: 13
clone size: NA
D gene: NA
V gene: TRBV18
J gene: TRBJ2-5

CDR3 DNA: TGTGCCAGCAGGACCACTAGCGGGGTTAGCACAGATACGCAGTATTTT
CDR3 protein: CASRTTSGVSTDTQYF
CDR3 length: 16
clone size: NA
D gene: TRBD2
V gene: TRBV7-9
J gene: TRBJ2-3

CDR3 DNA: TGTGCCAGCAGTGCAGTGGGGACAGGAGGTGGCTACACCTTC
CDR3 protein: CASSAVGTGGGYTF
CDR3 length: 14
clone size: few
D gene: TRBD1
V gene: TRBV28
J gene: TRBJ1-2

CDR3 DNA: TGCGCCGACAGGGATCCCAAAAACATTCAGTACTTC
CDR3 protein: CADRDPKNIQYF
CDR3 length: 12
clone size: once
D gene: TRBD1
V gene: TRBV23-1
J gene: TRBJ2-4

CDR3 DNA: TGTGCCAGCAGCCTAGGGGTTAGGGGGGAGACCCAGTACTTC
CDR3 protein: CASSLGVRGETQYF
CDR3 length: 14
clone size: NA
D gene: NA
V gene: TRBV11-2
J gene: TRBJ2-5

CDR3 DNA: TGTGCCAGTGGGTTTAGCAGAACCATTAATGAAAAACTGTTTTTT
CDR3 protein: CASGFSRTINEKLFF
CDR3 length: 15
clone size: NA
D gene: NA
V gene: TRBV2
J gene: TRBJ1-4

CDR3 DNA: TGTGCCAGCAGCTTGGAGCCCCTTGGGGAAAAACTGTTTTTT
CDR3 protein: CASSLEPLGEKLFF
CDR3 length: 14
clone size: once
D gene: NA
V gene: TRBV7-2
J gene: TRBJ1-4

CDR3 DNA: TGCGCCAGCAGCCCTAGCGGGCCCCCAAATTCACCCCTCCACTTT
CDR3 protein: CASSPSGPPNSPLHF
CDR3 length: 15
clone size: NA
D gene: NA
V gene: TRBV5-1
J gene: TRBJ1-6

CDR3 DNA: TGCGCCAGCAGTGAGACGGACTACTATGGCTACACCTTC
CDR3 protein: CASSETDYYGYTF
CDR3 length: 13
clone size: NA
D gene: NA
V gene: TRBV10-2
J gene: TRBJ1-2

CDR3 DNA: TGCGCCAGCAAGGGGACAGGGGGCGGAGTGAGAAGCCCACCCCTCCACTTT
CDR3 protein: CASKGTGGGVRSPPLHF
CDR3 length: 17
clone size: NA
D gene: TRBD1
V gene: TRBV5-1
J gene: TRBJ1-6

CDR3 DNA: TGTGCCAGCTCCCTACAGGGGGAAGGAGAGACCCAGTACTTC
CDR3 protein: CASSLQGEGETQYF
CDR3 length: 14
clone size: NA
D gene: TRBD1
V gene: TRBV16
J gene: TRBJ2-5

CDR3 DNA: TGTGCCAGCTCACTAAAGGGACAGACGTACACTGAAGCTTTCTTT
CDR3 protein: CASSLKGQTYTEAFF
CDR3 length: 15
clone size: NA
D gene: TRBD1
V gene: TRBV18
J gene: TRBJ1-1

CDR3 DNA: TGTGCCAGCAGACTAAATCTGGACAGGGGCGCCTCCTATAATTCACCCCTCCACTTT
CDR3 protein: CASRLNLDRGASYNSPLHF
CDR3 length: 19
clone size: NA
D gene: TRBD1
V gene: TRBV28
J gene: TRBJ1-6

CDR3 DNA: TGTGCCAGCAGTTTCTCGACAGGGGGTGTGGAGACCCAGTACTTC
CDR3 protein: CASSFSTGGVETQYF
CDR3 length: 15
clone size: NA
D gene: TRBD1
V gene: TRBV28
J gene: TRBJ2-5

CDR3 DNA: TGTGCCAGCAGCTTGGTCCATGAGGGTTGGTCTGAAAAACTGTTTTTT
CDR3 protein: CASSLVHEGWSEKLFF
CDR3 length: 16
clone size: NA
D gene: NA
V gene: TRBV7-8
J gene: TRBJ1-4

CDR3 DNA: TGTGCCAGCACCAGATTTCGATACGAGCAGTACTTC
CDR3 protein: CASTRFRYEQYF
CDR3 length: 12
clone size: NA
D gene: NA
V gene: TRBV21-1
J gene: TRBJ2-7

CDR3 DNA: TGCGCCAGCAGCTTGGATGGACAGGGGGCAGATACGCAGTATTTT
CDR3 protein: CASSLDGQGADTQYF
CDR3 length: 15
clone size: NA
D gene: TRBD1
V gene: TRBV5-1
J gene: TRBJ2-3

CDR3 DNA: TGTGCCAGCCAAGGGTCCCGGGACAGCTCCTACGAGCAGTACTTC
CDR3 protein: CASQGSRDSSYEQYF
CDR3 length: 15
clone size: NA
D gene: TRBD1
V gene: TRBV19
J gene: TRBJ2-7

CDR3 DNA: TGTGCCAGCAGTGAAAGGGTAAGGGGGAGCACAGATACGCAGTATTTT
CDR3 protein: CASSERVRGSTDTQYF
CDR3 length: 16
clone size: NA
D gene: NA
V gene: TRBV6-1
J gene: TRBJ2-3

CDR3 DNA: TGTGCCAGCACCAAGGGATGGGGGGGGCGCCGCAATGAGCAGTTCTTC
CDR3 protein: CASTKGWGGRRNEQFF
CDR3 length: 16
clone size: NA
D gene: NA
V gene: TRBV7-6
J gene: TRBJ2-1

CDR3 DNA: TGTGCCTGGAGTGTAGGGGTCCCAGGAAACACCATATATTTT
CDR3 protein: CAWSVGVPGNTIYF
CDR3 length: 14
clone size: few
D gene: NA
V gene: TRBV30
J gene: TRBJ1-3

CDR3 DNA: TGTGCCAGCAGCCCCTCTTATATACAGGGGGCGGGTCGTGAAAAACTGTTTTTT
CDR3 protein: CASSPSYIQGAGREKLFF
CDR3 length: 18
clone size: NA
D gene: TRBD1
V gene: TRBV14
J gene: TRBJ1-4

CDR3 DNA: TGCAGCGTAGTACGCGGGGGGGCCGGGGAGCTGTTTTTT
CDR3 protein: CSVVRGGAGELFF
CDR3 length: 13
clone size: NA
D gene: TRBD2
V gene: TRBV29-1
J gene: TRBJ2-2

CDR3 DNA: TGTGCCAGTAGCTCCGGGACAGGGAACTACGAGCAGTACTTC
CDR3 protein: CASSSGTGNYEQYF
CDR3 length: 14
clone size: once
D gene: TRBD1
V gene: TRBV19
J gene: TRBJ2-7

CDR3 DNA: TGCGCCAGCAGTGATAGGGGCGCAGATACGCAGTATTTT
CDR3 protein: CASSDRGADTQYF
CDR3 length: 13
clone size: NA
D gene: NA
V gene: TRBV10-1
J gene: TRBJ2-3

CDR3 DNA: TGTGCCTATGACAGGGGGCCCAATAGCAATCAGCCCCAGCATTTT
CDR3 protein: CAYDRGPNSNQPQHF
CDR3 length: 15
clone size: NA
D gene: TRBD1
V gene: TRBV30
J gene: TRBJ1-5